These T cell receptor beta chains were read from a single sample in a study of blood T cell repertoires in COVID-19. The table came from immunoSEQ multiplex PCR; TCRdb's copy has only in-frame clones and leaves some out. This table has 85,000 to 100,000 clones, 70% to 90% appearing once. The sample consisted of peripheral blood. These receptors came from a woman in her fifties or sixties in a cohort sampled during active or convalescent COVID-19. Both conserved end residues are part of each CDR3. Each record gives: V gene, D gene, J gene, clone size, CDR3 DNA, CDR3 protein. D genes are given only for firm matches. Size is stated for part of the rows, as once, few or many counts, or as a class when the clone is expanded.

>TRBV6-5|NA|TRBJ1-5|once
TGTGCCAGCAGTATGAGGGGGTATAGCAATCAGCCCCAGCATTTT
CASSMRGYSNQPQHF
>TRBV5-1|NA|TRBJ1-2|once
TGCGCCAGCAGCTTGGGTACAGGCGGAACTAACTATGGCTACACCTTC
CASSLGTGGTNYGYTF
>TRBV7-9|TRBD1|TRBJ2-3|NA
TGTGCCAGCAGCCCGGGACAGAGAATTACAGATACGCAGTATTTT
CASSPGQRITDTQYF
>TRBV3-1/TRBV3-2|TRBD2|TRBJ2-7|NA
TGTGCCAGCAGCTCTCTTAGCGGGAGTCCGCGGTTAGCGTACGAGCAGTACTTC
CASSSLSGSPRLAYEQYF
>TRBV4-1|NA|TRBJ1-3|NA
TGCGCCAGCAGCCAAGATATAAGGGGGAGCTCTGGAAACACCATATATTTT
CASSQDIRGSSGNTIYF
>TRBV21-1|NA|TRBJ1-5|few
TGTGCCAGCAGCAAAGAGGGGGCAGGCAAAATATGGAGCAATCAGCCCCAGCATTTT
CASSKEGAGKIWSNQPQHF
>TRBV30|NA|TRBJ2-7|NA
TGTGCCTGGAGTGTACTGAGGGGGGGCGAGCAGTACTTC
CAWSVLRGGEQYF
>TRBV19|NA|TRBJ1-2|NA
TGTGCCAGTAGTATAGTCCGAGGCAGCTCAGCTAACTATGGCTACACCTTC
CASSIVRGSSANYGYTF
>TRBV5-1|NA|TRBJ1-2|NA
TGCGCCAGCAGCTTGGGGCCCGGGGAGGGGCCTGGCTACACCTTC
CASSLGPGEGPGYTF
>TRBV6-5|TRBD1|TRBJ2-1|NA
TGTGCCAGCAGTTCCACACTAGGGGGACAGGAACAGTTCTTC
CASSSTLGGQEQFF
>TRBV18|NA|TRBJ1-1|NA
TGTGCCAGCTCACCCGACGGGGGGATATCAGCTTTCTTT
CASSPDGGISAFF
>TRBV9|NA|TRBJ2-1|NA
TGTGCCAGCAGCGTAGGAGGGGGGGACTCCTACAATGAGCAGTTCTTC
CASSVGGGDSYNEQFF
>TRBV11-2|NA|TRBJ2-7|once
TGTGCCAGCAGCTTAGCAGGGGATTTCGCCTACGAGCAGTACTTC
CASSLAGDFAYEQYF
>TRBV4-1|TRBD2|TRBJ2-2|NA
TGCGCCAGCAGCCAAGATCAGGTGGCGGGAGTAGACAGCGGGGAGCTGTTTTTT
CASSQDQVAGVDSGELFF
>TRBV7-2|TRBD1|TRBJ1-2|NA
TGTGCCAGCAGCTTAGAACAGGGGGACTATGGCTACACCTTC
CASSLEQGDYGYTF
>TRBV19|NA|TRBJ2-1|NA
TGTGCCAGTAGTATCGGGCTAGCGATGGATGAGCAGTTCTTC
CASSIGLAMDEQFF
>TRBV5-6|NA|TRBJ1-2|NA
TGTGCCAGCAGCTTTAGCGGTTCTAACTATGGCTACACCTTC
CASSFSGSNYGYTF
>TRBV15|NA|TRBJ1-5|few
TGTGCCACCAGCTCCACCCCCCAGGGGAATCAGCCCCAGCATTTT
CATSSTPQGNQPQHF
>TRBV9|TRBD1|TRBJ1-1|NA
TGTGCCAGCAGCGCACGACAGGGGGCATGGGACACTGAAGCTTTCTTT
CASSARQGAWDTEAFF
>TRBV20-1|TRBD1|TRBJ1-3|NA
TGCAGTGCTAGTGCAGGGGGCGGAAACACCATATATTTT
CSASAGGGNTIYF
>TRBV7-9|NA|TRBJ1-6|NA
TGTGCCAGCAGCTTAGGACAGATAGATAATTCACCCCTCCACTTT
CASSLGQIDNSPLHF
>TRBV18|NA|TRBJ2-7|NA
TGTGCCAGCTCACCAGCAGGGGACCACGAGCAGTACTTC
CASSPAGDHEQYF
>TRBV19|NA|TRBJ1-2|few
TGTGCCAGTAGTGACAGGCGTGGCTACACCTTC
CASSDRRGYTF
>TRBV7-2|NA|TRBJ1-2|NA
TGTGCCAGCAGCGTCGGAGGCTACTATGGCTACACCTTC
CASSVGGYYGYTF
>TRBV7-9|TRBD1|TRBJ2-1|NA
TGTGCCAGCAGCTTAGGCGGGACAGGGACCTACAATGAGCAGTTCTTC
CASSLGGTGTYNEQFF
>TRBV6-6|TRBD2|TRBJ2-1|NA
TGTGCCAGCATCCCCATGCTAGCGGGCGGGTACAATGAGCAGTTCTTC
CASIPMLAGGYNEQFF
>TRBV5-1|NA|TRBJ2-7|NA
TGCGCCAGCAGCGGACAATCGAGCTCCTACGAGCAGTACTTC
CASSGQSSSYEQYF
>TRBV19|TRBD1|TRBJ2-5|NA
TGTGCCAGTAGTCAGGGACAGGGGGTCCGGTGGGAGACCCAGTACTTC
CASSQGQGVRWETQYF
>TRBV28|TRBD2|TRBJ2-3|NA
TGTGCCAGCAGTTCTAGCGGGACGGCAGATACGCAGTATTTT
CASSSSGTADTQYF
>TRBV7-2|TRBD2|TRBJ2-1|NA
TGTGCCAGCAGCTTAGTCGGCGGGAGGGAAAATGAGCAGTTCTTC
CASSLVGGRENEQFF
>TRBV19|TRBD2|TRBJ2-1|NA
TGTGCCAGTACCCCCAAGGGACTAGCGGGAGCGGGTGAGCAGTTCTTC
CASTPKGLAGAGEQFF
>TRBV4-1|TRBD1|TRBJ2-5|NA
TGCGCCAGCAGCCGCTTCTTCAGGGGGACCCAAGAGACCCAGTACTTC
CASSRFFRGTQETQYF
>TRBV2|NA|TRBJ1-2|NA
TGTGCCAGCAGTGAGACAGGAGCGACCTACTATGGCTACACCTTC
CASSETGATYYGYTF
>TRBV6-6|NA|TRBJ2-7|NA
TGTGCCAGCAACCCACACTGGAGCTCCTACGAGCAGTACTTC
CASNPHWSSYEQYF
>TRBV28|NA|TRBJ1-1|NA
TGTGCCAGCAGTTTAATAGGGGACACTGAAGCTTTCTTT
CASSLIGDTEAFF
>TRBV5-1|TRBD1|TRBJ1-6|NA
TGCGCCAGCAGCTTGGAGACAGGGGCTCTTAATTCACCCCTCCACTTT
CASSLETGALNSPLHF
>TRBV2|TRBD1|TRBJ2-3|NA
TGTGCCAGCAATAGGGACAGCCGAGATACGCAGTATTTT
CASNRDSRDTQYF
>TRBV4-2|NA|TRBJ2-3|NA
TGTGCCAGCAGGGCGACTACCACAGATACGCAGTATTTT
CASRATTTDTQYF
>TRBV2|NA|TRBJ1-5|NA
TGTGCCAGCAGTACAGGTCAGCCCCAGCATTTT
CASSTGQPQHF
>TRBV18|TRBD1|TRBJ1-2|once
TGTGCCAGCTCACCACTGGGACAGAGCTATGGCTACACCTTC
CASSPLGQSYGYTF
>TRBV2|TRBD2|TRBJ2-1|NA
TGTGCCAGCAGTGTAACTAGCGGAGAGCAGTTCTTC
CASSVTSGEQFF
>TRBV7-9|NA|TRBJ2-1|NA
TGTGCCAGCAGCTTAGGGGGCGCGGGGAATGAGCAGTTCTTC
CASSLGGAGNEQFF
>TRBV18|TRBD2|TRBJ2-3|once
TGTGCCAGCTCACCACCGTCAGCGGGGAGGACAGATACGCAGTATTTT
CASSPPSAGRTDTQYF
>TRBV11-2|TRBD2|TRBJ2-7|once
TGTGCCACCGGACTAGCGGGAGGCTACGAGCAGTACTTC
CATGLAGGYEQYF
>TRBV6-5|TRBD1|TRBJ1-6|NA
TGTGCCACCACAGGGGTCGGCAATTCACCCCTCCACTTT
CATTGVGNSPLHF
>TRBV19|TRBD2|TRBJ2-3|NA
TGTGCCAGTAGTATAACTAGCGGGGGTGATACGCAGTATTTT
CASSITSGGDTQYF
>TRBV5-1|TRBD2|TRBJ2-5|NA
TGCGCCAGCAGCTCGGGACTAGCGGGCCCTCAAGAGACCCAGTACTTC
CASSSGLAGPQETQYF
>TRBV5-1|NA|TRBJ1-4|NA
TGCGCCAGCAGCTTGTTTCCAGTCTGGACAGAGAATGAAAAACTGTTTTTT
CASSLFPVWTENEKLFF
>TRBV6-1|TRBD2|TRBJ2-1|NA
TGTGCCAGCAGTGAACTCAAGGGACTAGCGGGAGGCTACAATGAGCAGTTCTTC
CASSELKGLAGGYNEQFF
>TRBV9|TRBD2|TRBJ2-3|NA
TGTGCCAGCAGCGTCGAGTCGACTAGCGGTAGCACAGATACGCAGTATTTT
CASSVESTSGSTDTQYF
>TRBV5-1|TRBD1|TRBJ1-2|NA
TGCGCCAGCAGCCCAGGACAGGGTGATTATGGCTACACCTTC
CASSPGQGDYGYTF
>TRBV5-4|TRBD2|TRBJ2-5|NA
TGTGCCAGCAGCGGCGATTGGGGAGGGAGGACCCAGTACTTC
CASSGDWGGRTQYF
>TRBV9|TRBD1|TRBJ2-7|NA
TGTGCCAGCAGCAAGGGACAGCGCTCCTACGAGCAGTACTTC
CASSKGQRSYEQYF
>TRBV29-1|NA|TRBJ2-7|NA
TGCAGCGTTGTGAAAGGACTTGAGCAGTACTTC
CSVVKGLEQYF
>TRBV30|TRBD2|TRBJ2-5|NA
TGTGCCTGGAGTGTAGGACTAGCGGGGGTAGAGACCCAGTACTTC
CAWSVGLAGVETQYF
>TRBV3-1/TRBV3-2|NA|TRBJ2-7|NA
TGTGCCAGCAGCCAAGACGGGGGATCCTACGAGCAGTACTTC
CASSQDGGSYEQYF
>TRBV11-2|NA|TRBJ2-1|NA
TGTGCCAGCAGCAAGGGACTTCCAACTAGCTCCTACAATGAGCAGTTCTTC
CASSKGLPTSSYNEQFF